One and the same sample provided the 14 T cell receptor beta chains below, sequenced in a study of identical twins. TCRdb fed the 5' RACE reads into MiXCR, producing one record per CDR3 protein. The sample has roughly 240,000 distinct CDR3 sequences; 7.5% are singletons. Separately, the same data were catalogued under a study of yellow fever vaccine responses in identical twins.

The sample taken for sequencing was CD8+ T cells sorted from blood. These receptors came from a woman aged 18-35 years in good health.

This clonotype was observed a few times. The V and J genes are TRBV13 and TRBJ2-7; D unresolved. CDR1 PRHDT and CDR2 FYEKMQ come from the germline V gene (reference sequence). There are 14 residues in the CDR3. V was cut by 4 bases and J by 6 bases, with 16 bases left in between. The CDR3 here is CASSSGFGFSEQYF. The CDR3 coding sequence is TGTGCCAGCAGCTCAGGCTTTGGTTTCTCCGAGCAGTACTTC.

The chain employs TRBV27 and TRBJ1-5, with 8 bases aligning to TRBD1. Germline trimming cut 5 bases from V and 6 bases from J; bases unmatched to any gene: 6. Germline lookup yields CDR1 MNHEY and CDR2 SMNVEV (reference sequence). The CDR3 has 14 amino acids. As DNA, the CDR3 is TGTGCCAGCAGTCCGGACAGGGTCTTTCAGCCCCAGCATTTT. Translation: CASSPDRVFQPQHF.

The chain couples TRBV28 to TRBJ2-7; 10 nucleotides line up with TRBD1. There are 14 residues in the CDR3. The V and J ends lost 5 bases and 3 bases, in that order; junction bases with no gene match: 4. Germline V gene lookup returns CDR1 MDHEN and CDR2 SYDVKM. The CDR3 sequence: CASSIGQGGYEQYV. CDR3 DNA sequence: TGTGCCAGCAGTATCGGACAGGGGGGCTACGAGCAGTACGTC.

This clonotype was picked up many times. V and J are TRBV7-9 and TRBJ2-1, with D possibly being TRBD1 or TRBD2 (6 bases each). CDR1 is SEHNR, CDR2 FQNEAQ, per germline (reference sequence). This CDR3 region has 16 residues. The germline V and J ends were trimmed by 4 bases and 4 bases, with 17 bases remaining between them. Here the CDR3 reads CASSSPEGVVYNEQFF. The CDR3 region has the DNA TGTGCCAGCAGCTCCCCGGAGGGGGTTGTGTACAATGAGCAGTTCTTC.

The chain joins TRBV28 to TRBJ1-4; D is unresolved. The CDR3 loop spans 15 amino acids. Per germline, CDR1 MDHEN and CDR2 SYDVKM. Trimming shortened V by 5 bases and J by 0 bases, and 10 bases separated the two germline ends. CDR3 sequence (DNA): TGTGCCAGCAGTCTCGGCTCGACAACTAATGAAAAACTGTTTTTT. Its translation: CASSLGSTTNEKLFF. The full variable domain, its missing parts supplied by reference TRBV28 and TRBJ1-4, is DVKVTQSSRYLVKRTGEKVFLECVQDMDHENMFWYRQDPGLGLRLIYFSYDVKMKEKGDIPEGYSVSREKKERFSLILESASTNQTSMYLCASSLGSTTNEKLFFGSGTQLSVL.

There are many counts of this clonotype. The V gene is TRBV5-1, the J gene TRBJ2-2; D gene uncertain. CDR3 size: 13 residues. The germline V gene encodes CDR1 SGHRS and CDR2 YFSETQ. V was trimmed by 0 bases and J by 5 bases, leaving 5 bases between them. CDR3 DNA: TGCGCCAGCAGCTTGGAGGGAACCGGGGAGCTGTTTTTT. Amino acid sequence: CASSLEGTGELFF.

This clonotype was found many times. This chain connects TRBV4-1 to TRBJ2-3, with a weak D call TRBD2 (6 bases). CDR1 is MGHRA and CDR2 is YSYEKL in the germline V gene. Between the trimmed V and J ends, which lost 8 bases and 0 bases, there was a span of 9 bases. The CDR3 has 13 amino acids. CDR3 protein: CASWAGSTDTQYF. CDR3 nucleotides: TGCGCCAGCTGGGCGGGGAGCACAGATACGCAGTATTTT.

The J gene is TRBJ2-1, the V gene TRBV12-3 or TRBV12-4; the match to TRBD1 covers 7 bases. CDR3 length equals 11 residues. Germline trimming cut 5 bases from V and 10 bases from J; bases unmatched to any gene: 2. The CDR3 coding sequence is TGTGCCAGCAGTGACAGGGTCGAGCAGTTCTTC. It encodes CASSDRVEQFF.

This clonotype showed up many times. V and J are TRBV24-1 and TRBJ2-5; tentatively, D is TRBD2 (6 bases). The CDR3 contains 16 residues. V was trimmed by 3 bases and J by 1 base, leaving 14 bases between them. The germline CDR1 and CDR2 sequences are KGHDR and SFDVKD. The CDR3 bases are TGTGCCACCAGTGATGTTCGAGCGGGCCTCCAAGAGACCCAGTACTTC. Translated: CATSDVRAGLQETQYF.

This clonotype came up a few times. The chain links TRBV27 to TRBJ2-1; perhaps TRBD1 as D (6 bases). Trimming pared 7 bases from V and 0 bases from J, leaving 19 bases between. The CDR3 extends over 17 amino acids. CDR1 is MNHEY and CDR2 is SMNVEV in the germline V gene (reference sequence). CDR3 DNA: TGTGCCAGCATGGACCCCGCCGGGACAATCTCCTACAATGAGCAGTTCTTC. Amino acids: CASMDPAGTISYNEQFF.

CDR3 in DNA: TGTGCCAGCAGCCAGACTAGCGGGGCGTTAGAGACCCAGTACTTC. Its protein is CASSQTSGALETQYF. The V call is TRBV6-1, the J call TRBJ2-5; TRBD2 agrees at 11 bases. Germline V gene lookup returns CDR1 MNHNS and CDR2 SASEGT. The V gene end was trimmed by 6 bases and the J gene end by 4 bases; junction bases not matched to a gene: 7. CDR3 size: 15 residues.

In DNA form, the CDR3 reads TGTGCCAGCAGCTTAGCGGAGAGACCAGATACGCAGTATTTT. Translating it yields CASSLAERPDTQYF. V and J are TRBV7-6 and TRBJ2-3; D unresolved. The germline V gene has CDR1 SGHVS and CDR2 FNYEAQ. The CDR3 runs 14 residues. V was cut by 0 bases and J by 4 bases, with 8 bases left in between. The full variable domain, with the rest looked up from reference TRBV7-6 and TRBJ2-3, is GAGVSQSPRYKVTKRGQDVALRCDPISGHVSLYWYRQALGQGPEFLTYFNYEAQQDKSGLPNDRFSAERPEGSISTLTIQRTEQRDSAMYRCASSLAERPDTQYFGPGTRLTVL.

This clonotype was detected ten times or more. The genes are TRBV5-1 and TRBJ2-2, with 9 bases aligning to TRBD1. CDR3 size: 17 residues. After removal of 4 bases from V and 3 bases from J, the junction contained 10 bases not matched to a gene. The V gene's germline CDR1 is SGHRS and CDR2 YFSETQ. The DNA for the CDR3 is TGCGCCAGCAGCCTGAACAGGGGGCCTGATGACACCGGGGAGCTGTTTTTT. Translating gives CASSLNRGPDDTGELFF. Combining the CDR3 with reference TRBV5-1 and TRBJ2-2 gives the whole variable domain KAGVTQTPRYLIKTRGQQVTLSCSPISGHRSVSWYQQTPGQGLQFLFEYFSETQRNKGNFPGRFSGRQFSNSRSEMNVSTLELGDSALYLCASSLNRGPDDTGELFFGEGSRLTVL.

This chain connects TRBV27 to TRBJ2-1, with a weak D call TRBD2 (5 bases). V lost 7 bases and J 5 bases, leaving 15 bases between the germline ends. The CDR3 extends over 14 amino acids. Germline V lookup: CDR1 MNHEY, CDR2 SMNVEV (reference sequence). CDR3 loop: CASTLGGPHNEQFF. DNA of the CDR3: TGTGCCAGCACTCTCGGCGGGCCTCACAATGAGCAGTTCTTC.